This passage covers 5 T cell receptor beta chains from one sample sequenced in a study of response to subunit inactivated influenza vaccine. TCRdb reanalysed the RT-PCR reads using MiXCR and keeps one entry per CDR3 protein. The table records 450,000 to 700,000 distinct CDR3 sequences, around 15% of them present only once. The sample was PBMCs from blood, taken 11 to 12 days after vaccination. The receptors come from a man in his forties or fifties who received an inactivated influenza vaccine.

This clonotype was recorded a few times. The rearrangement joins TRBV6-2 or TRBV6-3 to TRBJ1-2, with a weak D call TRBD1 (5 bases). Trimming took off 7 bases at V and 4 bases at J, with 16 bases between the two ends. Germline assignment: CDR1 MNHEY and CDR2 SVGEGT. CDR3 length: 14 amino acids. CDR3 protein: CASTRDVGTYGYTF. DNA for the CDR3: TGTGCCAGCACCAGAGACGTGGGGACCTATGGCTACACCTTC.

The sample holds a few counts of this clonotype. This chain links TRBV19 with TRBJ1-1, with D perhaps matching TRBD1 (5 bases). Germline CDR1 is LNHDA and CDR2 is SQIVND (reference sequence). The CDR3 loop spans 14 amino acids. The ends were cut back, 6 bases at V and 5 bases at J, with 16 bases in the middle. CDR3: CASSPMGLGTEAFF. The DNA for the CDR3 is TGTGCCAGTAGCCCGATGGGACTCGGGACTGAAGCTTTCTTT.

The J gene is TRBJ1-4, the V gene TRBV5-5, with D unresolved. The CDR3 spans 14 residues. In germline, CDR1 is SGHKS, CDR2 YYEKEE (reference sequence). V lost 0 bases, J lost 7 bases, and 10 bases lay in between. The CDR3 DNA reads TGTGCCAGCAGCTTGGAAGGTTTTTTTGAAAAACTGTTTTTT. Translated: CASSLEGFFEKLFF.

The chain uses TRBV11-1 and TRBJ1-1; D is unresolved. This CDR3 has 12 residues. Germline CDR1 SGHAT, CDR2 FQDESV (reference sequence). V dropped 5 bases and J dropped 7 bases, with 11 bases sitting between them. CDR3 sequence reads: CASSPNRDEAFF. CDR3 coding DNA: TGTGCCAGCAGCCCAAACCGAGATGAAGCTTTCTTT. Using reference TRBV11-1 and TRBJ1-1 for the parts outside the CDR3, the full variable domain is EAEVAQSPRYKITEKSQAVAFWCDPISGHATLYWYRQILGQGPELLVQFQDESVVDDSQLPKDRFSAERLKGVDSTLKIQPAELGDSAMYLCASSPNRDEAFFGQGTRLTVV.

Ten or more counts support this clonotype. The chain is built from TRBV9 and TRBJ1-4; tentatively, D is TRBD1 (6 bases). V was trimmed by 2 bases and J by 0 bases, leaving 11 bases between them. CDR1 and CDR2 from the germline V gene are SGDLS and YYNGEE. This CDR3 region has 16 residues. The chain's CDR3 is CASSVEGGATNEKLFF. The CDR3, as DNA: TGTGCCAGCAGCGTTGAGGGGGGCGCAACTAATGAAAAACTGTTTTTT.